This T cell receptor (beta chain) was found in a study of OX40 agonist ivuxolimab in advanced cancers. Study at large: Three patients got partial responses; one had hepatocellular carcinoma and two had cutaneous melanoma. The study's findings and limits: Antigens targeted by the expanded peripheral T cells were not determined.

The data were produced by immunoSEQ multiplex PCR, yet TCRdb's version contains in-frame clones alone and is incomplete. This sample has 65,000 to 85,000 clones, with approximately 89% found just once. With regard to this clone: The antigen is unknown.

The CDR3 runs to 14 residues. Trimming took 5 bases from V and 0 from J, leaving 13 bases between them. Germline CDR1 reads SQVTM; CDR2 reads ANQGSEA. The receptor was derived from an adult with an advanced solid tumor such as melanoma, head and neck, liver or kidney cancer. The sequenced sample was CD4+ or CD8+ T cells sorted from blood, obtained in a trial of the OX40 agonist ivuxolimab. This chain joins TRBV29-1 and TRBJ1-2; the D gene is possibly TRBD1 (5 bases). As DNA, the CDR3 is TGCAGCGTTCCCGTGGCAGGGACTAACTATGGCTACACCTTC. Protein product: CSVPVAGTNYGYTF.